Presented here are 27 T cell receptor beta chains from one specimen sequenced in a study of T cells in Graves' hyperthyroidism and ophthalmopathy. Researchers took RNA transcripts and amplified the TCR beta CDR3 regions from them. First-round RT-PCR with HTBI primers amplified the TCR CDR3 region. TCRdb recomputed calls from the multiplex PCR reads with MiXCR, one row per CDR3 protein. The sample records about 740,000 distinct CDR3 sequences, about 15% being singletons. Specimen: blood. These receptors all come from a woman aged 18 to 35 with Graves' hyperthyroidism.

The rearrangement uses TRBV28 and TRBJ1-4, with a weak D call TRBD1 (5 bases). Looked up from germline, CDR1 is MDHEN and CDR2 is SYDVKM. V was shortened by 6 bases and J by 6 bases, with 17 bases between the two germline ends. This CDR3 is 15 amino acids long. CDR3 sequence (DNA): TGTGCCAGCAGCGCCGTGGGGGACTGGGATGAAAAACTGTTTTTT. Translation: CASSAVGDWDEKLFF. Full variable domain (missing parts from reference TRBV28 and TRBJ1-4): DVKVTQSSRYLVKRTGEKVFLECVQDMDHENMFWYRQDPGLGLRLIYFSYDVKMKEKGDIPEGYSVSREKKERFSLILESASTNQTSMYLCASSAVGDWDEKLFFGSGTQLSVL.

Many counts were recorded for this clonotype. CDR3 amino acids: CASSARTLRSGRAYEQYF. CDR3 sequence (DNA): TGTGCCAGCAGCGCCAGGACCTTACGAAGCGGGAGGGCCTACGAGCAGTACTTC. The chain recombines TRBV6-1 with TRBJ2-7, with 10 bases lining up with TRBD2. The CDR3 length is 18 residues. Germline CDR1 reads MNHNS; CDR2 reads SASEGT. V trimming: 6 bases; J trimming: 2 bases; junction bases outside the gene matches: 16.

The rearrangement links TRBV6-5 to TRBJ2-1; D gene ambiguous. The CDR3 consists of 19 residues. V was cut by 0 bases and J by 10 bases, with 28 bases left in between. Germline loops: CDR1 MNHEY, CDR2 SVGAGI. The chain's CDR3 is CASSYSTGSAWPGAREQFF. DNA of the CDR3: TGTGCCAGCAGTTACTCGACCGGGTCTGCTTGGCCTGGAGCTAGGGAGCAGTTCTTC.

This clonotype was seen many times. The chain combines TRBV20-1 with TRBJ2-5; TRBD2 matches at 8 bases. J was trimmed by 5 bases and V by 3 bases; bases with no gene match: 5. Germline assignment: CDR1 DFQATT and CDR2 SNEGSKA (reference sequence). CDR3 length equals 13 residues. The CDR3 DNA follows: TGCAGTGCTAGTGCGGGAGGCTGGGAGACCCAGTACTTC. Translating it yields CSASAGGWETQYF.

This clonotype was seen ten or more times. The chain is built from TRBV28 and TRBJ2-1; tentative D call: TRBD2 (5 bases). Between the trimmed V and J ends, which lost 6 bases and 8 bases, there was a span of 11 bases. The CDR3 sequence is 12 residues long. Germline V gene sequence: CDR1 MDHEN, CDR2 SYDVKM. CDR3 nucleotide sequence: TGTGCCAGCAGCGTCGCGGAGGATGAGCAGTTCTTC. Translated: CASSVAEDEQFF.

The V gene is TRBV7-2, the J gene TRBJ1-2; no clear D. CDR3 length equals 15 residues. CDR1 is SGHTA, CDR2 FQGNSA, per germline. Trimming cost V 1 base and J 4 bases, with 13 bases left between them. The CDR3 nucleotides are TGTGCCAGCAGCTTAGATTTTGCTCCTAGCTATGGCTACACCTTC. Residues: CASSLDFAPSYGYTF.

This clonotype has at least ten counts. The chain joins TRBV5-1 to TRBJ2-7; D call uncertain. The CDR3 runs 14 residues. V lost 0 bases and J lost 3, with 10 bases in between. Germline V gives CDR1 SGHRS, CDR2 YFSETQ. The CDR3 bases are TGCGCCAGCAGCTTGGGTGGGTTTAACTACGAGCAGTACTTC. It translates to CASSLGGFNYEQYF.

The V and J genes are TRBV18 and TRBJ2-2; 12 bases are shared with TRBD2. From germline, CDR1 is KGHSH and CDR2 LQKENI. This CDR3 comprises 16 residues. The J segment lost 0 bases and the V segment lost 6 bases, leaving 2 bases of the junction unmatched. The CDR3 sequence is CASSRTSGTNTGELFF. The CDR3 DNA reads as TGTGCCAGCTCCCGGACTAGCGGGACGAACACCGGGGAGCTGTTTTTT. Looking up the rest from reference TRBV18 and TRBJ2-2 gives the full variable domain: NAGVMQNPRHLVRRRGQEARLRCSPMKGHSHVYWYRQLPEEGLKFMVYLQKENIIDESGMPKERFSAEFPKEGPSILRIQQVVRGDSAAYFCASSRTSGTNTGELFFGEGSRLTVL.

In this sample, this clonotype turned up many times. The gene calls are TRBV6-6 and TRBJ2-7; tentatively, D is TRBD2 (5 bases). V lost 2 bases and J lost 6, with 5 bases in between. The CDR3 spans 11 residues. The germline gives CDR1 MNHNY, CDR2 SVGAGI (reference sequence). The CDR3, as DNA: TGTGCCAGCAGTTACGGGAGCGAGCAGTACTTC. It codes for CASSYGSEQYF.

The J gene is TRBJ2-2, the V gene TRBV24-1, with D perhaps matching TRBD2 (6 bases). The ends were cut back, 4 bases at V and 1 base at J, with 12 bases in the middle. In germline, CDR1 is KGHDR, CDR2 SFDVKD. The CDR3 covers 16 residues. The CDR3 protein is CATSDSGLLNTGELFF. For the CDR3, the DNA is TGTGCCACCAGTGACAGTGGACTATTGAACACCGGGGAGCTGTTTTTT.

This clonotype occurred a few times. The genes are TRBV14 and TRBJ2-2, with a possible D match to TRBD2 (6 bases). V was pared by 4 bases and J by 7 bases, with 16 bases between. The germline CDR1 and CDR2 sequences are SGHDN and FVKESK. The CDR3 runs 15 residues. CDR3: CASSPLSGGYGELFF. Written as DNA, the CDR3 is TGTGCCAGCAGCCCCCTAAGTGGGGGGTACGGGGAGCTGTTTTTT.

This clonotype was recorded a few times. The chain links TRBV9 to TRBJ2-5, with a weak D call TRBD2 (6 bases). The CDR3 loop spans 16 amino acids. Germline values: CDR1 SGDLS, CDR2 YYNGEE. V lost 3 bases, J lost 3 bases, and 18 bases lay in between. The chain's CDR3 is CASSGTSLAVKETQYF. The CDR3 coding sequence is TGTGCCAGCAGCGGGACCTCCTTAGCGGTCAAAGAGACCCAGTACTTC.

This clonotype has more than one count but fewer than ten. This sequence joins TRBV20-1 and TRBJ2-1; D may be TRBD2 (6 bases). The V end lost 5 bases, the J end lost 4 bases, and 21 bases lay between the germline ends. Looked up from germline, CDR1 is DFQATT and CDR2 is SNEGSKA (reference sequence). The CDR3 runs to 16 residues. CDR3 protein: CSARTWAGRGYNEQFF. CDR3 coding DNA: TGCAGTGCTCGCACCTGGGCGGGACGGGGTTACAATGAGCAGTTCTTC.

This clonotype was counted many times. The CDR3 loop reads CASSLFGQGQFMTGEQYF. Written as DNA, the CDR3 is TGTGCCAGCAGCCTTTTTGGACAGGGACAATTTATGACTGGCGAGCAGTACTTC. This chain links TRBV5-6 with TRBJ2-7; 8 bases are a match to TRBD1. The CDR3 consists of 18 residues. Germline assignment: CDR1 SGHDT and CDR2 YYEEEE. V trimming: 4 bases; J trimming: 6 bases; junction bases outside the gene matches: 21.

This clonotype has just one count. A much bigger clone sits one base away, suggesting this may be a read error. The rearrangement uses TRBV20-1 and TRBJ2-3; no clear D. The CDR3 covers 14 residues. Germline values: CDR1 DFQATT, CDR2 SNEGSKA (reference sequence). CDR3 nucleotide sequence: TGCAGTGCTAGAGTTCCCACTAACACAGATGCGCAGTATTTT. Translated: CSARVPTNTDAQYF.

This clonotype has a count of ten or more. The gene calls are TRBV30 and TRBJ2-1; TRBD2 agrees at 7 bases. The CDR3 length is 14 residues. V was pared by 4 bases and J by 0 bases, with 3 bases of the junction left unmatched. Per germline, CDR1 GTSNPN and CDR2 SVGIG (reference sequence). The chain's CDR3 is CAWTWTSSYNEQFF. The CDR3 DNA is TGTGCCTGGACGTGGACTAGCTCCTACAATGAGCAGTTCTTC.

Here the CDR3 DNA reads TGCAGCGCCAGGACTAGCGGGGACTACGAGCAGTACTTC. It is translated as CSARTSGDYEQYF. V and J are TRBV29-1 and TRBJ2-7; 12 bases are a match to TRBD2. The CDR3 covers 13 residues. Unmatched junction bases numbered 4, after V lost 7 bases and J lost 3 bases. The germline V gene encodes CDR1 SQVTM and CDR2 ANQGSEA.

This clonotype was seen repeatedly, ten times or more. In DNA, the CDR3 is TGTGCCAGCAGCTACTTGGTGGGGAACACCGGGGAGCTGTTTTTT. It yields the protein CASSYLVGNTGELFF. V usage is TRBV7-9 and J usage is TRBJ2-2, with no clear D. The CDR3 covers 15 residues. Trimming left V 4 bases short and J 1 base short, with 10 bases between. The germline CDR1 and CDR2 sequences are SEHNR and FQNEAQ (reference sequence).

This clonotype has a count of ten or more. The CDR3, as DNA: TGCAGCGTTACAGGGGGGGACTACGAGCAGTACTTC. It yields the protein CSVTGGDYEQYF. This chain links TRBV29-1 with TRBJ2-7, with D perhaps matching TRBD1 (8 bases). Per the germline V gene, CDR1 is SQVTM and CDR2 is ANQGSEA. V lost 5 bases to trimming and J lost 3 bases, with 11 bases between them. The CDR3 sequence is 12 residues long.

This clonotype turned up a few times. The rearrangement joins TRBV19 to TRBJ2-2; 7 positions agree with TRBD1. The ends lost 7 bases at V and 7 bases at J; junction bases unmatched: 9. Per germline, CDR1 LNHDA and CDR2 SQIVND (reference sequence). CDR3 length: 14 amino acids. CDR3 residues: CASNTRGLGGELFF. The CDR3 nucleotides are TGTGCCAGTAATACCAGGGGGTTAGGCGGGGAGCTGTTTTTT.

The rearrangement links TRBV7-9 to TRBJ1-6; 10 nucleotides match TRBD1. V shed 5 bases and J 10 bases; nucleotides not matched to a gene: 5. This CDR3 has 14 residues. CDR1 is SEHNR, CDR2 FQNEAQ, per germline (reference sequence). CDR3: CASSRDRGWSPLHF. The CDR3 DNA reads TGTGCCAGCAGCCGGGACAGGGGATGGTCACCCCTCCACTTT.

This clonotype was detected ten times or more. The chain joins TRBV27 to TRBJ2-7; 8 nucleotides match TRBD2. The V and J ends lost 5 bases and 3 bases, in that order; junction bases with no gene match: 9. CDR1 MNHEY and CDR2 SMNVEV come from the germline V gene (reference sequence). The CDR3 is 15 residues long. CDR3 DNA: TGTGCCAGCAGTCCAAACAGCGGGAGTTACTACGAGCAGTACTTC. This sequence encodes CASSPNSGSYYEQYF.

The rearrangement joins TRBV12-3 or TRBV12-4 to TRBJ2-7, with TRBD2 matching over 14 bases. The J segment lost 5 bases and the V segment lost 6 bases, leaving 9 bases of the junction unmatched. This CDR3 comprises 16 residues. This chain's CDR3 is CASSLRLAGGPDEQYF. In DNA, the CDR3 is TGTGCCAGCAGCCTACGACTAGCGGGAGGGCCAGACGAGCAGTACTTC.

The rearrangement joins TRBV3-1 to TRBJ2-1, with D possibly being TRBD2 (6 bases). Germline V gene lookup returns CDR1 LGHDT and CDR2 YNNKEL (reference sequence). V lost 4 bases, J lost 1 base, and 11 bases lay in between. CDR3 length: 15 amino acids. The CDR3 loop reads CASSPTRGSYNEQFF. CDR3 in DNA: TGTGCCAGCAGCCCCACGCGGGGATCCTACAATGAGCAGTTCTTC.

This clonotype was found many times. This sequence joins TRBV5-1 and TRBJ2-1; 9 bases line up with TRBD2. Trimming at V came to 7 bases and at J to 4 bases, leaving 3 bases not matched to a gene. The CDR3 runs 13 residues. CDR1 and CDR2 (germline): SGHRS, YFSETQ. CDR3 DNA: TGCGCCAGCCGACTAGCGGAATACAATGAGCAGTTCTTC. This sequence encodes CASRLAEYNEQFF.

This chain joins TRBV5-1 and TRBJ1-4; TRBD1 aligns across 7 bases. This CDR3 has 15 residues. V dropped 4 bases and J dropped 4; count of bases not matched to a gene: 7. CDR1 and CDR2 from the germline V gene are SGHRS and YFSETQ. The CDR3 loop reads CASSPRQGLNEKLFF. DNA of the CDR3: TGCGCCAGCAGCCCCAGACAGGGACTTAATGAAAAACTGTTTTTT.

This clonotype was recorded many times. The CDR3 sequence: CASSPRGRNEQFF. As DNA, the CDR3 is TGTGCCAGCAGCCCCCGAGGCCGCAATGAGCAGTTCTTC. The rearrangement links TRBV11-1 to TRBJ2-1; no reliable D call. This CDR3 is 13 amino acids long. From germline, CDR1 is SGHAT and CDR2 FQDESV (reference sequence). With 5 bases removed from V and 6 bases from J, the gap between germline ends came to 11 bases.